The TCR beta chain described here comes from a study of monozygotic twins with inflammatory bowel disease. Each donor had 2.5 ml of blood drawn. Each UMI harboured a 6-nucleotide sample barcode and was appended via template switching. No DNA is given; TCRdb re-called the 5' RACE reads and lists each CDR3 protein once. The sample's table shows about 150,000 distinct CDR3 sequences. Looked up from germline, CDR1 is DFQATT and CDR2 is SNEGSKA (reference sequence). The CDR3 has 16 residues. Sequencing was performed on blood. The TCR was taken from a human donor with ulcerative colitis or Crohn's disease, or a healthy co-twin of an affected twin (not recorded which). The chain joins TRBV20-1 to TRBJ1-5; checking the TCRdb D call of TRBD1 is not possible without DNA. The CDR3 sequence is CSAKQGVEYSNQPQHF.